The 21 T cell receptor beta chains below all came from one sample that was sequenced in a study of blood T cell repertoires in COVID-19. The table came from immunoSEQ multiplex PCR; TCRdb's copy has only in-frame clones and leaves some out. The sample contains a few hundred thousand clones, roughly four fifths of which appear only once. Source material: PBMCs or T cells enriched from blood (not recorded which). The source is a woman between 50 and 59 years old who had recovered from COVID-19.

This clone appeared a few times. The chain joins TRBV9 to TRBJ2-2; 9 nucleotides align to TRBD1. The J segment lost 3 bases and the V segment lost 5 bases, leaving 8 bases of the junction unmatched. This CDR3 comprises 16 residues. Germline values: CDR1 SGDLS, CDR2 YYNGEE. The CDR3 DNA reads TGTGCCAGCAGTAGTACAGGGGGCCCGTACACCGGGGAGCTGTTTTTT. This gives the protein CASSSTGGPYTGELFF.

The J gene is TRBJ1-6, the V gene TRBV18; D ambiguous. Trimming shortened V by 3 bases and J by 16 bases, and 19 bases separated the two germline ends. The V gene's germline CDR1 is KGHSH and CDR2 LQKENI. The CDR3 totals 14 residues. The CDR3 spells CASSPFPQSASLHF. DNA of the CDR3: TGTGCCAGCTCACCCTTCCCCCAGTCCGCCTCACTCCACTTT.

The J gene is TRBJ1-2, the V gene TRBV27; tentative D call: TRBD1 (6 bases). Germline V gene sequence: CDR1 MNHEY, CDR2 SMNVEV (reference sequence). V was clipped by 5 bases and J by 3 bases, with 13 bases between them. The CDR3 loop spans 14 amino acids. CDR3 nucleotides: TGTGCCAGCAGTGGGGGCGGAGGCTACTATGGCTACACCTTC. It is translated as CASSGGGGYYGYTF.

The chain employs TRBV6-5 and TRBJ2-2; 11 bases are shared with TRBD2. V lost 7 bases, J lost 8 bases, and 9 bases stayed unmatched. Germline V gene lookup returns CDR1 MNHEY and CDR2 SVGAGI. The CDR3 extends over 15 amino acids. CDR3 nucleotides: TGTGCCAGCAAATTGTTAGCGGGAGGGCCTGGGGAGCTGTTTTTT. Translating it yields CASKLLAGGPGELFF.

CDR3 nucleotides: TGTGCCTGGGGGGGACTGGGGAATCAGCCCCAGCATTTT. Its protein is CAWGGLGNQPQHF. The V call is TRBV30, the J call TRBJ1-5; maybe TRBD1 (5 bases). The CDR3 has 13 residues. Germline lookup yields CDR1 GTSNPN and CDR2 SVGIG (reference sequence). Deletions cut 5 bases from V and 4 bases from J, with 12 bases between.

The chain employs TRBV6-1 and TRBJ2-7; D remains unclear. Germline lookup yields CDR1 MNHNS and CDR2 SASEGT. V gave up 2 bases and J gave up 2 bases, with 4 bases separating them. The CDR3 is 12 amino acids. DNA of the CDR3: TGTGCCAGCAGTGAAAGCACCTACGAGCAGTACTTC. Protein: CASSESTYEQYF.

This clone has only a few counts. V is TRBV21-1 and J is TRBJ2-1; the DNA was not used to check the table's D call, TRBD2. TRBV21-1 counts as a pseudogene. The CDR3 consists of 17 residues. In nucleotides, the CDR3 is TGTGCCAGCAGCAAGTCCGAAGTGACGGGGTCCTACAATGAGCAGTTCTTC. This sequence encodes CASSKSEVTGSYNEQFF.

This chain links TRBV5-4 with TRBJ1-1; D might be TRBD1 (5 bases). CDR3 length: 15 residues. V was cut by 1 base and J by 1 base, with 11 bases left in between. CDR1 and CDR2 (germline): SGHNT, YYREEE (reference sequence). The CDR3 spells CASSLSGQRNTEAFF. CDR3 DNA: TGTGCCAGCAGCTTGAGTGGACAAAGGAACACTGAAGCTTTCTTT.

V and J are TRBV6-5 and TRBJ2-7; maybe TRBD1 (5 bases). Trimming stripped 4 bases from V and 6 bases from J, with 13 bases between. Germline assignment: CDR1 MNHEY and CDR2 SVGAGI. The CDR3 runs to 13 residues. DNA for the CDR3: TGTGCCAGCAGTTCGACAGTAGGCGTCGAGCAGTACTTC. This gives the protein CASSSTVGVEQYF.

This chain connects TRBV2 to TRBJ2-5; TRBD2 matches at 11 bases. This CDR3 has 17 residues. Germline V gives CDR1 SNHLY, CDR2 FYNNEI. After removal of 6 bases from V and 5 bases from J, the junction contained 14 bases not matched to a gene. The CDR3 reads CASRRTSGPSARETQYF. The CDR3 bases are TGTGCCAGCAGAAGGACTAGCGGGCCTTCGGCCAGGGAGACCCAGTACTTC.

This clone has just one count. The chain carries TRBV28 and TRBJ1-5; the match to TRBD1 covers 8 bases. Germline lookup yields CDR1 MDHEN and CDR2 SYDVKM. The trim removed 3 bases at V and 0 bases at J, leaving 22 bases unmatched. This CDR3 region has 22 residues. This chain's CDR3 is CASSFRDRLHGSGYGSNQPQHF. CDR3 in DNA: TGTGCCAGCAGTTTCCGGGACAGGCTTCACGGTTCGGGGTATGGTAGCAATCAGCCCCAGCATTTT.

The gene calls are TRBV4-2 and TRBJ1-2; 8 nucleotides line up with TRBD1. Trimming cost V 4 bases and J 4 bases; bases outside gene matches: 5. The CDR3 has 14 amino acids. CDR1 LGHNA and CDR2 YNFKEQ come from the germline V gene. The CDR3 here is CASSLPQGAYGYTF. The CDR3 coding sequence is TGTGCCAGCAGCCTACCCCAGGGGGCCTATGGCTACACCTTC.

Worth noting for this clone: The sample has other DNA sequences that encode this CDR3 too. The chain combines TRBV24-1 with TRBJ2-3; perhaps TRBD2 as D (6 bases). CDR1 is KGHDR and CDR2 is SFDVKD in the germline V gene. With 0 bases removed from V and 6 bases from J, the gap between germline ends came to 6 bases. The CDR3 runs 13 residues. The CDR3, as DNA: TGTGCCACCAGTGATTTGCGGGGGGATACGCAGTATTTT. Translation: CATSDLRGDTQYF.

This clone was seen once. The chain combines TRBV7-2 with TRBJ2-7; 8 bases align to TRBD2. The CDR3 loop spans 14 amino acids. Germline V gene data show CDR1 as SGHTA and CDR2 as FQGNSA. After removal of 3 bases from V and 2 bases from J, the junction contained 3 bases not matched to a gene. The CDR3 is CASSFGGRPYEQYF. For the CDR3, the DNA is TGTGCCAGCAGCTTTGGCGGGAGGCCCTACGAGCAGTACTTC.

The rearrangement links TRBV14 to TRBJ2-7; perhaps TRBD2 as D (6 bases). The CDR3 has 17 residues. Germline values: CDR1 SGHDN, CDR2 FVKESK. Trimming stripped 4 bases from V and 2 bases from J, with 21 bases between. CDR3 DNA: TGTGCCAGCAGCCCTCCCGGGGGTGAAGGCAAAACCTACGAGCAGTACTTC. Translating gives CASSPPGGEGKTYEQYF.

This clone was counted only a few times. The gene calls are TRBV7-2 and TRBJ2-1; 8 nucleotides agree with TRBD2. The germline CDR1 and CDR2 sequences are SGHTA and FQGNSA. V shed 2 bases, J shed 7 bases, and the junction held 10 bases outside the gene matches. The CDR3 totals 16 residues. In DNA form, the CDR3 reads TGTGCCAGCAGCTTATCTTTACGGGGGGGCTTGAATGAGCAGTTCTTC. This gives the protein CASSLSLRGGLNEQFF.

The chain has TRBV7-9 and TRBJ1-2; 9 positions agree with TRBD1. The CDR3 spans 15 residues. The V gene's germline CDR1 is SEHNR and CDR2 FQNEAQ (reference sequence). V lost 5 bases and J lost 6; bases outside the gene matches: 10. CDR3 sequence: CASSRTGGEVDGYTF. The CDR3 DNA follows: TGTGCCAGCAGCCGTACAGGGGGCGAGGTTGATGGCTACACCTTC.

This chain links TRBV5-6 with TRBJ2-1, with D perhaps TRBD2 (5 bases). V shed 6 bases and J shed 7 bases, with 14 bases lying between them. The CDR3 extends over 13 amino acids. The germline V gene has CDR1 SGHDT and CDR2 YYEEEE. The CDR3 nucleotides read TGTGCCAGCACCCACCGGACTGTTAATGAGCAGTTCTTC. Translating gives CASTHRTVNEQFF.

V is TRBV30 and J is TRBJ1-3; TRBD1 matches 7 bases. V shed 2 bases and J 0 bases; nucleotides not matched to a gene: 10. There are 17 residues in the CDR3. Germline V lookup: CDR1 GTSNPN, CDR2 SVGIG (reference sequence). The CDR3 region has the DNA TGTGCCTGGAGTTATGACAGGGTGGCGACCTCTGGAAACACCATATATTTT. Amino acids: CAWSYDRVATSGNTIYF.

The rearrangement uses TRBV10-3 and TRBJ2-5; TRBD1 agrees at 9 bases. The CDR3 consists of 15 residues. V trimming: 5 bases; J trimming: 0 bases; junction bases outside the gene matches: 4. In germline, CDR1 is ENHRY, CDR2 SYGVKD. The CDR3 DNA reads as TGTGCCATCAGTTGGACAGGGGTCGACCAAGAGACCCAGTACTTC. This codes for CAISWTGVDQETQYF.

The J gene is TRBJ1-2, the V gene TRBV6-5; D is ambiguous. Trimming left V 6 bases short and J 4 bases short, with 12 bases between. CDR3 length: 13 amino acids. From germline, CDR1 is MNHEY and CDR2 SVGAGI. The CDR3 DNA is TGTGCCAGCAGCCCCCAGGAGGTCTATGGCTACACCTTC. It is translated as CASSPQEVYGYTF.